This entry lists 20 T cell receptor beta chains sequenced from one sample in a study of preoperative IRX-2 immunotherapy in early breast cancer. Measured with immunoSEQ multiplex PCR; TCRdb has only the in-frame clones, and not every one. The sample records around 57,000 clones, around 94% being singletons. Specified treatment: preoperative locoregional IRX-2 cytokine immunotherapy. The specimen was obtained from a patient treated with IRX-2 immunotherapy. The receptors were gathered from a human donor with breast cancer.

The V and J genes are TRBV6-5 and TRBJ2-1; no clear D. The ends were cut back, 1 base at V and 8 bases at J, with 15 bases in the middle. CDR3 length: 15 residues. The germline V gene has CDR1 MNHEY and CDR2 SVGAGI. CDR3 nucleotide sequence: TGTGCCAGCAGTTACTGGAACGGGTTCAGAGATGAGCAGTTCTTC. Protein: CASSYWNGFRDEQFF.

V and J are TRBV28 and TRBJ1-5, with 7 positions matching TRBD1. Germline V lookup: CDR1 MDHEN, CDR2 SYDVKM. Trimming at V came to 6 bases and at J to 8 bases, leaving 10 bases not matched to a gene. CDR3 length: 14 residues. DNA for the CDR3: TGTGCCAGCAGCGAAGAAAGGGGGCTAGAGCCCCAGCATTTT. It codes for CASSEERGLEPQHF.

In regard to this clone: Other nucleotide sequences from this sample produce the same CDR3. The chain recombines TRBV7-9 with TRBJ2-7; D tentatively reads TRBD1 or TRBD2 (5 bases each). CDR3 length: 13 residues. Germline CDR1 SEHNR, CDR2 FQNEAQ (reference sequence). V was clipped by 9 bases and J by 4 bases, with 16 bases between them. CDR3 bases: TGTGCCAGTTTAGGGACCTCCAGTTACGAGCAGTACTTC. This sequence encodes CASLGTSSYEQYF.

V is TRBV5-6 and J is TRBJ2-7, with 9 bases matching TRBD2. This CDR3 is 15 amino acids long. In germline, CDR1 is SGHDT, CDR2 YYEEEE. V lost 3 bases to trimming and J lost 5 bases; unmatched junction nucleotides: 9. CDR3 sequence: CASSSYSSGNDEQYF. The CDR3 DNA follows: TGTGCCAGCAGCTCCTACTCTAGCGGGAACGACGAGCAGTACTTC.

This chain's CDR3 is CASSSQYRSKTQYF. The CDR3 DNA reads TGTGCCAGCAGCTCCCAGTACCGGTCGAAGACCCAGTACTTC. The V and J genes are TRBV7-6 and TRBJ2-5; D uncertain. CDR3 length: 14 residues. Trimming left V 4 bases short and J 6 bases short, with 15 bases between. CDR1 is SGHVS and CDR2 is FNYEAQ in the germline V gene.

The chain combines TRBV27 with TRBJ2-3; 7 bases align to TRBD2. The CDR3 runs 15 residues. In germline, CDR1 is MNHEY, CDR2 SMNVEV (reference sequence). Trimming removed 6 bases from V and 5 bases from J; junction bases left unmatched: 11. CDR3 in amino acids: CASSPLGGGRDTQYF. The CDR3 nucleotides are TGTGCCAGCAGCCCCTTGGGGGGAGGGAGAGATACGCAGTATTTT.

This clone was detected only once. The genes are TRBV4-2 and TRBJ2-1; no reliable D call. The CDR3 is made up of 15 amino acids. Germline CDR1 and CDR2: LGHNA and YNFKEQ. Trimming removed 2 bases at V and 10 bases at J, with 18 bases between. The DNA for the CDR3 is TGTGCCAGCAGCCAAAACCCCGTGTCACAAGGAGAGCAGTTCTTC. Residues: CASSQNPVSQGEQFF.

V gene TRBV7-9 combines with J gene TRBJ2-5; D is ambiguous. The germline gives CDR1 SEHNR, CDR2 FQNEAQ (reference sequence). V was pared by 5 bases and J by 2 bases, with 12 bases between. The CDR3 is 14 amino acids. In nucleotides, the CDR3 is TGTGCCAGCAGCCCGCACAGAAATCAAGAGACCCAGTACTTC. Translation gives CASSPHRNQETQYF.

The J gene is TRBJ2-7, the V gene TRBV6-6, with D perhaps assigned TRBD1 or TRBD2 (6 bases each). CDR3 length: 14 residues. Trimming shortened V by 2 bases and J by 7 bases, and 15 bases separated the two germline ends. Germline CDR1 is MNHNY and CDR2 is SVGAGI (reference sequence). For the CDR3, the DNA is TGTGCCAGCAGTTACGGGGGGCGCTTGCGAGAGCAGTACTTC. Translating gives CASSYGGRLREQYF.

This rearrangement joins TRBV7-6 to TRBJ2-3; tentatively, D is TRBD1 (6 bases). Germline values: CDR1 SGHVS, CDR2 FNYEAQ. CDR3 size: 13 residues. Trimming left V 0 bases short and J 8 bases short, with 9 bases between. The DNA of the CDR3 is TGTGCCAGCAGCTTAGCGCAGGGGACTACGCAGTATTTT. It is translated as CASSLAQGTTQYF.

The chain uses TRBV28 and TRBJ2-7; TRBD2 might be the D (5 bases). This CDR3 region has 13 residues. Looked up from germline, CDR1 is MDHEN and CDR2 is SYDVKM. V lost 4 bases, J lost 4 bases, and 11 bases lay in between. The CDR3 coding sequence is TGTGCCAGCAGTTCGGGGATTCGGTACGAGCAGTACTTC. Translating it yields CASSSGIRYEQYF.

This clone appeared a single time. V is TRBV6-5 and J is TRBJ2-1; 14 positions match TRBD2. The CDR3 totals 16 residues. The junction had 6 bases not matched to a gene; V was cut back by 2 bases and J by 9 bases. From germline, CDR1 is MNHEY and CDR2 SVGAGI. The CDR3: CASSYTWTSGRPEQFF. CDR3 sequence (DNA): TGTGCCAGCAGTTACACCTGGACTAGCGGGAGGCCTGAGCAGTTCTTC.

V is TRBV6-6 and J is TRBJ2-2, with D uncertain. The germline V and J ends were trimmed by 7 bases and 1 base, with 10 bases remaining between them. CDR3 size: 14 residues. Germline loops: CDR1 MNHNY, CDR2 SVGAGI (reference sequence). Here the CDR3 DNA reads TGTGCCAGCACCTACGAAGTGAACACCGGGGAGCTGTTTTTT. Translating gives CASTYEVNTGELFF.

The CDR3 loop is CASSPVGGGTGELFF. DNA of the CDR3: TGTGCCAGCAGCCCCGTCGGGGGTGGAACCGGGGAGCTGTTTTTT. The chain has TRBV7-2 and TRBJ2-2; D possibly corresponds to TRBD2 (6 bases). The CDR3 extends over 15 amino acids. Trimming cost V 5 bases and J 5 bases, with 15 bases left between them. The germline V gene has CDR1 SGHTA and CDR2 FQGNSA.

This chain links TRBV29-1 with TRBJ1-3; the D is unclear. This CDR3 is built from 15 residues. CDR1 and CDR2 from the germline V gene are SQVTM and ANQGSEA. With 0 bases removed from V and 0 bases from J, the gap between germline ends came to 9 bases. CDR3 bases: TGCAGCGTTGAAGATTTTGAGAGCTCTGGAAACACCATATATTTT. It encodes CSVEDFESSGNTIYF.

This clone is a singleton in its sample. The J gene is TRBJ1-1, the V gene TRBV4-3, with D perhaps matching TRBD1 (6 bases). Germline-derived CDR1 and CDR2 are LGHNA and YSLEER. This CDR3 contains 14 residues. Trimming removed 4 bases at V and 3 bases at J, with 12 bases between. CDR3 loop: CASSRARTDTEAFF. The CDR3 DNA follows: TGCGCCAGCAGCCGGGCCAGGACAGACACTGAAGCTTTCTTT.

The V gene is TRBV10-3, the J gene TRBJ1-4; D call uncertain. Germline CDR1 reads ENHRY; CDR2 reads SYGVKD. The V gene lost 2 bases and the J gene lost 0 bases, with 16 bases spanning the gap. This CDR3 region has 18 residues. The CDR3 loop is CAISEGRPGPATNEKLFF. CDR3 bases: TGTGCCATCAGTGAGGGTCGTCCCGGGCCGGCAACTAATGAAAAACTGTTTTTT.

V is TRBV7-2 and J is TRBJ2-1; maybe TRBD1 (6 bases). Germline-derived CDR1 and CDR2 are SGHTA and FQGNSA. This CDR3 has 11 residues. V lost 3 bases, J lost 11 bases, and 8 bases lay in between. The CDR3 region has the DNA TGTGCCAGCAGCTTTACAGGGCAGCAGTTCTTC. Translated: CASSFTGQQFF.

The V gene is TRBV6-4, the J gene TRBJ1-1, with no clear D. CDR1 and CDR2 (germline): MRHNA, SNTAGT. The CDR3 covers 13 residues. Deletions cut 3 bases from V and 1 base from J, with 6 bases between. The CDR3 here is CASSDRRNTEAFF. CDR3 in DNA: TGTGCCAGCAGTGATCGCAGGAACACTGAAGCTTTCTTT.

The chain is built from TRBV7-2 and TRBJ2-1, with TRBD1 matching over 8 bases. V shed 5 bases, J shed 9 bases, and the junction held 12 bases outside the gene matches. The CDR3 sequence is 15 residues long. CDR1 and CDR2 (germline): SGHTA, FQGNSA. CDR3 bases: TGTGCCAGCAGCCTTCAGGGGGCCGTACTCAGTGAGCAGTTCTTC. Its translation is CASSLQGAVLSEQFF.